This TCR beta chain is drawn from a study of CD8+CD57+ T cells in acquired aplastic anemia. Study context: When averaged, DNA from sorted CD4+ and CD8+ cells came to 3.2 ug. Study findings and constraints: Fewer than 35 sequences, all CD8+ CDR3, were shared between patients and controls.

The sample holds many counts of this clonotype. Its antigen is not identified. For sequencing, patients were chosen who had shown expansion of CD8+CD57+ cells by flow cytometry. The patients all had a severe acquired aplastic anemia diagnosis. Patient blood was sampled before any therapy had been received. The CDR3 sequence is 14 residues long. Germline lookup yields CDR1 SQVTM and CDR2 ANQGSEA. The trim removed 6 bases at V and 3 bases at J, leaving 7 bases unmatched. It was genomic DNA that served as the template for profiling TCR beta VDJ and CDR3. TCRdb passed the reads through MiXCR, listing each CDR3 protein once. The table lists about 150,000 distinct CDR3 sequences, less than 50% of them singletons, with 25% to 40% in the top ten.

The receptor comes from a human donor with aplastic anemia. The rearrangement links TRBV29-1 to TRBJ2-7; 11 bases map to TRBD1. The sample comprised sorted CD4+, CD8+, or CD8+CD57+ T cells (not recorded which) from PBMCs. DNA for the CDR3: TGCAGCGTCCTACCCGGGACAGGGGGCTACGAGCAGTACTTC. Translating gives CSVLPGTGGYEQYF.